This entry is about one T cell receptor (beta chain). Its antigen is not known. Produced via immunoSEQ multiplex PCR; TCRdb's table is partial and in-frame only. The sample records under 2,500,000 clones, approximately 94% being singletons. Deletions cut 4 bases from V and 6 bases from J, with 12 bases between. The CDR3 contains 14 residues. Germline V gives CDR1 LGHNA, CDR2 YNFKEQ. The data were obtained in a study of shared clonotypes between healthy human individuals. Points from the study as a whole: Investigators collected only blood, and repertoires in tissues likely differ.

Every one of the donors was a Caucasian adult that lived in Nashville, Tennessee. The sequence came from a man between 18 and 29 years old in good health. V and J are TRBV4-2 and TRBJ2-2, with D possibly TRBD2 on 6 matching bases. The sample consisted of naive CD4+ T cells sorted from blood. As for subset: CD45RA+ positively selected. The CDR3 DNA reads TGTGCCAGCAGCCCCTTCTCGGGAGCCGGGGAGCTGTTTTTT. It yields the protein CASSPFSGAGELFF.